A selection of T cell receptor beta chains follows, all from one sample in a study of identical twins. TCRdb re-analysed the 5' RACE reads in MiXCR, keeping a single row per CDR3 protein. The data hold approximately 500,000 distinct CDR3 sequences, with about 15% observed a single time. These data also formed part of another study, on yellow fever vaccine responses in identical twins.

What was sequenced was CD4+ T cells sorted from blood. Every receptor here comes from a woman aged 18 to 35 in good health. The CDR3 runs from the conserved cysteine through the conserved F or W. Each record gives: D gene, J gene, V gene, clone size, CDR3 protein, CDR3 DNA. The D gene is left open where the match is weak. Clone size is shown for a subset of rows, as once, few, many or a class of expanded clone.

- | TRBJ2-1 | TRBV28 | - | CASSPPTANNEQFF | TGTGCCAGCAGTCCCCCGACAGCTAACAATGAGCAGTTCTTC
TRBD2 | TRBJ2-7 | TRBV6-5 | few | CASSLERGLAGGYEQYF | TGTGCCAGCAGTCTCGAAAGGGGACTAGCGGGAGGCTACGAGCAGTACTTC
- | TRBJ2-1 | TRBV5-5 | - | CASSLGTGGAWRQFF | TGTGCCAGCAGCTTGGGAACGGGGGGCGCATGGCGGCAGTTCTTC
- | TRBJ1-1 | TRBV20-1 | few | CSASPGPEAFF | TGCAGTGCTAGCCCAGGGCCTGAAGCTTTCTTT
TRBD2 | TRBJ2-3 | TRBV13 | - | CASSLRAGVGDTQYF | TGTGCCAGCAGCTTACGAGCGGGGGTAGGGGATACGCAGTATTTT
TRBD2 | TRBJ2-1 | TRBV5-1 | few | CASSREGGLAGPNYNEQFF | TGCGCCAGCAGCAGGGAGGGCGGACTAGCGGGACCCAATTACAATGAGCAGTTCTTC
- | TRBJ2-1 | TRBV10-3 | few | CAISEGGGNNEQFF | TGTGCCATCAGTGAGGGGGGCGGAAACAATGAGCAGTTCTTC
TRBD1 | TRBJ1-2 | TRBV10-2 | - | CAAQGGGVLYNYGYTF | TGCGCCGCGCAGGGGGGGGGCGTTTTATATAACTATGGCTACACCTTC
- | TRBJ1-5 | TRBV15 | many | CATNSRPYSNQPQHF | TGTGCCACCAACTCAAGGCCGTATAGCAATCAGCCCCAGCATTTT
- | TRBJ2-3 | TRBV2 | few | CASSEDGITDTQYF | TGTGCCAGCAGTGAAGACGGGATTACAGATACGCAGTATTTT
- | TRBJ2-5 | TRBV24-1 | - | CATSDSHQETQYF | TGTGCCACCAGTGACAGTCACCAAGAGACCCAGTACTTC
TRBD2 | TRBJ2-2 | TRBV20-1 | - | CSAPSSGNTGELFF | TGCAGTGCTCCGTCTAGCGGCAACACCGGGGAGCTGTTTTTT
TRBD1 | TRBJ1-1 | TRBV27 | - | CASSLSGQVTSEAFF | TGTGCCAGCAGTTTATCGGGACAGGTGACCTCTGAAGCTTTCTTT
TRBD2 | TRBJ2-1 | TRBV15 | - | CATSRTLAGVRSEQFF | TGTGCCACCAGCAGGACCCTAGCGGGAGTTCGAAGTGAGCAGTTCTTC
TRBD1 | TRBJ1-1 | TRBV2 | many | CASSEVQGAAEAFF | TGTGCCAGCAGTGAAGTTCAGGGGGCCGCTGAAGCTTTCTTT
- | TRBJ2-7 | TRBV5-1 | - | CASSLGPDSYEQYF | TGCGCCAGCAGCTTGGGACCGGATTCCTACGAGCAGTACTTC
- | TRBJ2-7 | TRBV20-1 | few | CSARDLRSGFSYEQYF | TGCAGTGCTAGAGATTTAAGGTCGGGGTTCTCCTACGAGCAGTACTTC
- | TRBJ2-3 | TRBV4-2 | few | CASSQAAWGRADTQYF | TGTGCCAGCAGCCAAGCGGCTTGGGGGCGTGCAGATACGCAGTATTTT
- | TRBJ2-1 | TRBV7-3 | - | CASSLSLSGGRDNEQFF | TGTGCCAGCAGCTTATCGCTTTCGGGGGGCAGAGACAATGAGCAGTTCTTC
TRBD2 | TRBJ2-7 | TRBV6-2/TRBV6-3 | few | CASSRRTSGSFYEQYF | TGTGCCAGCAGTCGCAGGACTAGCGGGAGTTTTTACGAGCAGTACTTC
TRBD1 | TRBJ2-6 | TRBV20-1 | few | CSARGVVDRTYSGANVLTF | TGCAGTGCTAGAGGGGTGGTGGACAGGACGTACTCTGGGGCCAACGTCCTGACTTTC
- | TRBJ1-5 | TRBV2 | - | CASNPVSTDTQHF | TGTGCCAGCAACCCGGTTAGCACAGATACGCAGCATTTT
- | TRBJ2-1 | TRBV20-1 | - | CSARGGPDYNEQFF | TGCAGTGCCAGGGGCGGGCCTGACTACAATGAGCAGTTCTTC
- | TRBJ2-6 | TRBV5-1 | many | CASQDSLSGANVLTF | TGCGCCAGCCAGGACTCCTTGTCTGGGGCCAACGTCCTGACTTTC
- | TRBJ1-3 | TRBV5-1 | few | CASSLGGGNTIYF | TGCGCCAGCAGTCTGGGAGGCGGAAACACCATATATTTT
TRBD1 | TRBJ2-7 | TRBV24-1 | few | CATSGGTGSYEQYF | TGTGCCACCAGTGGGGGGACAGGCTCCTACGAGCAGTACTTC
- | TRBJ1-1 | TRBV20-1 | few | CSVGDPQMNTEAFF | TGCAGTGTAGGAGACCCCCAGATGAACACTGAAGCTTTCTTT
- | TRBJ2-2 | TRBV14 | - | CASSQEWGNTGELFF | TGTGCCAGCAGCCAAGAATGGGGTAACACCGGGGAGCTGTTTTTT
TRBD2 | TRBJ2-7 | TRBV20-1 | - | CSANPSGRTYEQYF | TGCAGTGCTAACCCTAGCGGGAGGACTTACGAGCAGTACTTC
- | TRBJ2-1 | TRBV12-3/TRBV12-4 | - | CASGGFSYNEQFF | TGTGCCAGTGGGGGATTTTCCTACAATGAGCAGTTCTTC
TRBD2 | TRBJ2-7 | TRBV3-1 | few | CASRGLADSSYEQYF | TGTGCCAGCAGGGGACTAGCGGACAGCTCCTACGAGCAGTACTTC
- | TRBJ1-3 | TRBV27 | - | CASSRGDSPGNTIYF | TGTGCCAGCTCGAGGGGGGACTCACCTGGAAACACCATATATTTT
- | TRBJ2-4 | TRBV15 | - | CATSREAAGMVNIQYF | TGTGCCACCAGCAGAGAAGCCGCAGGGATGGTAAACATTCAGTACTTC
- | TRBJ1-5 | TRBV20-1 | - | CSASPKGSNQPQHF | TGCAGTGCTTCGCCGAAAGGGAGCAATCAGCCCCAGCATTTT
- | TRBJ2-1 | TRBV15 | - | CATSSLRVNEQFF | TGTGCCACCAGCAGTCTCAGGGTTAATGAGCAGTTCTTC
- | TRBJ2-2 | TRBV29-1 | many | CSVVQGRTGELFF | TGCAGCGTTGTACAGGGCAGGACCGGGGAGCTGTTTTTT
TRBD2 | TRBJ2-5 | TRBV7-2 | few | CASSFGTRETQYF | TGTGCCAGCAGCTTCGGGACTAGAGAGACCCAGTACTTC
- | TRBJ1-3 | TRBV28 | few | CASRQHSGNTIYF | TGTGCCAGCAGACAACATAGCGGAAACACCATATATTTT
- | TRBJ1-6 | TRBV14 | - | CASSRDIRSYNSPLHF | TGTGCCAGCAGCCGAGACATCCGTTCGTATAATTCACCCCTCCACTTT
- | TRBJ2-1 | TRBV12-3/TRBV12-4 | medium-sized | CASRLADSYNEQFF | TGTGCCAGCCGGCTAGCTGACTCCTACAATGAGCAGTTCTTC
- | TRBJ2-1 | TRBV5-1 | - | CASSPAGTNYNEQFF | TGCGCCAGCAGCCCCGCCGGGACAAATTACAATGAGCAGTTCTTC
TRBD2 | TRBJ2-1 | TRBV20-1 | - | CSAKSGRDYYNEQFF | TGCAGTGCAAAGAGCGGGAGGGACTACTACAATGAGCAGTTCTTC
TRBD1 | TRBJ2-1 | TRBV6-1 | - | CASSESTGTYNEQFF | TGTGCCAGCAGTGAATCGACAGGGACCTACAATGAGCAGTTCTTC
TRBD2 | TRBJ2-5 | TRBV5-6 | - | CASSLPRREKETQYF | TGTGCCAGCAGCTTGCCCAGGCGGGAGAAAGAGACCCAGTACTTC
- | TRBJ2-2 | TRBV9 | few | CASSVVSSGELFF | TGTGCCAGCAGCGTAGTTAGCTCCGGGGAGCTGTTTTTT
TRBD1 | TRBJ2-7 | TRBV5-1 | once | CASSLRQGGSYEQYF | TGCGCCAGCAGCTTGCGACAGGGTGGTTCCTACGAGCAGTACTTC
TRBD2 | TRBJ2-3 | TRBV5-1 | few | CASSVRLAGGGTDTQYF | TGCGCCAGCAGCGTTCGGCTAGCGGGAGGGGGCACAGATACGCAGTATTTT
- | TRBJ1-1 | TRBV7-9 | few | CASSPPTPGPGSTEAFF | TGTGCCAGCAGCCCACCGACCCCAGGGCCGGGGAGCACTGAAGCTTTCTTT
TRBD2 | TRBJ2-7 | TRBV20-1 | - | CSANPPLGTSGRTQRNYEQYF | TGCAGTGCGAACCCCCCTCTAGGGACTAGCGGACGGACCCAAAGAAACTACGAGCAGTACTTC
TRBD1 | TRBJ1-2 | TRBV12-3/TRBV12-4 | few | CASSIRTGGQTF | TGTGCCAGCAGTATTAGGACAGGAGGGCAAACCTTC
TRBD2 | TRBJ2-3 | TRBV4-1 | few | CASSQGGSGDLTDTQYF | TGCGCCAGCAGCCAAGGGGGTAGCGGGGACCTGACAGATACGCAGTATTTT